Each of the 9 T cell receptor beta chains below was sequenced from the same sample in a study of molecular identifiers for immune sequencing clone quantification. TCRdb independently ran MiXCR on the PCR reads; one entry per CDR3 protein. This sample has some 580,000 distinct CDR3 sequences, with over 25% found just once. The sample comprised naive CD8+ T cells from blood, with Jurkat cell RNA spiked in. Subset noted: FACS-sorted CD8+CD4-CCR7+CD45RA+ naive T cells. These TCRs come from a human donor in good health. Some libraries in this study had Jurkat cell RNA spiked in.

This clonotype showed up just a few times. The chain is built from TRBV27 and TRBJ1-5; the D is unclear. V dropped 4 bases and J dropped 4 bases, with 11 bases sitting between them. Germline loops: CDR1 MNHEY, CDR2 SMNVEV (reference sequence). This CDR3 comprises 14 residues. The CDR3 sequence: CASSYGRTNQPQHF. The CDR3 DNA reads as TGTGCCAGCAGTTACGGGAGGACGAATCAGCCCCAGCATTTT.

This clonotype was recorded at least ten times. CDR3 sequence reads: CASSPLGVARNTEDEQYF. The CDR3 DNA sequence: TGCGCCAGCAGCCCCCTGGGCGTTGCGCGGAACACGGAGGACGAGCAGTACTTC. The V gene is TRBV4-1, the J gene TRBJ2-7, with D tentatively TRBD2 (5 bases). Trimming left V 4 bases short and J 5 bases short, with 27 bases between. The CDR3 has 18 amino acids. Germline-derived CDR1 and CDR2 are MGHRA and YSYEKL.

V and J are TRBV28 and TRBJ2-5, with D uncertain. This CDR3 is built from 15 residues. Between the trimmed V and J ends, which lost 2 bases and 4 bases, there was a span of 14 bases. From germline, CDR1 is MDHEN and CDR2 SYDVKM. CDR3 amino acids: CASSLGRWGRETQYF. The CDR3 nucleotides read TGTGCCAGCAGTTTAGGCCGATGGGGTAGAGAGACCCAGTACTTC.

In its sample, this clonotype was seen a few times. This sequence joins TRBV28 and TRBJ1-5; TRBD1 is a possible D gene (6 bases). Germline assignment: CDR1 MDHEN and CDR2 SYDVKM. This CDR3 contains 17 residues. Trimming pared 2 bases from V and 2 bases from J, leaving 16 bases between. The CDR3 is CASSLGPGEGGNQPQHF. CDR3 nucleotide sequence: TGTGCCAGCAGTTTAGGCCCAGGCGAGGGGGGCAATCAGCCCCAGCATTTT.

Regarding this clonotype: Being one base from a much bigger clone, this may be a read error. This chain uses TRBV10-2 with TRBJ1-3; D gene unclear. The CDR3 runs to 15 residues. Germline V gene lookup returns CDR1 WSHSY and CDR2 SAAADI. CDR3 sequence (DNA): TGCGCCAGCAGTGCGGCGATAAGCTCTGGAAACACCATATGTTTT. Its translation: CASSAAISSGNTICF.

This clonotype came up a few times. The gene calls are TRBV11-2 and TRBJ2-7; D gene uncertain. The CDR3 has 11 residues. The V gene's germline CDR1 is SGHAT and CDR2 FQNNGV. Trimming removed 4 bases at V and 5 bases at J, with 6 bases between. DNA of the CDR3: TGTGCCAGCAGCTCCTTCAACGAGCAGTACTTC. As protein: CASSSFNEQYF.

This clonotype showed up just a few times. V is TRBV7-2 and J is TRBJ2-3; 8 positions match TRBD2. Germline V gene lookup returns CDR1 SGHTA and CDR2 FQGNSA. V was pared by 4 bases and J by 5 bases, with 14 bases of the junction left unmatched. The CDR3 contains 17 residues. The CDR3 is CASSSKPGLGLGDTQYF. The CDR3 region has the DNA TGTGCCAGCAGCTCCAAGCCGGGACTAGGTCTGGGAGATACGCAGTATTTT. Filled out from reference TRBV7-2 and TRBJ2-3, the complete variable domain reads GAGVSQSPSNKVTEKGKDVELRCDPISGHTALYWYRQSLGQGLEFLIYFQGNSAPDKSGLPSDRFSAERTGGSVSTLTIQRTQQEDSAVYLCASSSKPGLGLGDTQYFGPGTRLTVL.

The chain has TRBV14 and TRBJ1-1, with a possible D match to TRBD1 (6 bases). Trimming pared 6 bases from V and 3 bases from J, leaving 17 bases between. CDR1 and CDR2 from the germline V gene are SGHDN and FVKESK. This CDR3 comprises 15 residues. The chain's CDR3 is CASRVWGALDTEAFF. The CDR3 nucleotides read TGTGCCAGCAGGGTGTGGGGGGCGCTCGACACTGAAGCTTTCTTT.

This clonotype has only one observation. CDR3 in DNA: TGCGCCAGCAGCCGAGATCGACTGGCCGTCTACAATGAGCAGTTCTTC. It translates to CASSRDRLAVYNEQFF. The chain recombines TRBV4-1 with TRBJ2-1; no firm D call. Germline CDR1 reads MGHRA; CDR2 reads YSYEKL. Deletions cut 4 bases from V and 3 bases from J, with 16 bases between. The CDR3 extends over 16 amino acids.